The present T cell receptor (beta chain) was sequenced within a study of OX40 agonist ivuxolimab in advanced cancers. Study-wide background: Patients received the agonistic anti-OX40 (CD134) antibody ivuxolimab.

Concerning this clone: Its cognate antigen is unknown.

People who had autoimmune disease history or systemic immunosuppression were excluded. The V end lost 3 bases, the J end lost 3 bases, and 2 bases lay between the germline ends. There are 11 residues in the CDR3. The germline CDR1 and CDR2 sequences are SGHTA and FQGNSA. Overall study findings and caveats: Both blood CD4+ and CD8+ T cells showed clonal growth by week 6 at 0.1 to 3.0 mg/kg. It was not determined which antigens were specifically recognized by the peripheral T cells that had undergone clonal expansion.

TCRdb keeps only in-frame clones here, not all; method: immunoSEQ multiplex PCR. This table holds around 87,000 clones, 94% found once. V gene TRBV7-2 combines with J gene TRBJ1-2; no definite D call. The sample here was CD4+ or CD8+ T cells sorted from blood, taken in a trial of the OX40 agonist ivuxolimab. The sequence was collected from an adult with an advanced solid tumor such as melanoma, head and neck, liver or kidney cancer. The chain's CDR3 is CASSLDYGYTF. As DNA, the CDR3 is TGTGCCAGCAGCTTGGACTATGGCTACACCTTC.